The 21 T cell receptor beta chains below come from one sample, sequenced in a study of cytomegalovirus exposure and HLA in healthy donors. Primers: 60 Vbeta forward and 13 Jbeta reverse. Data came from immunoSEQ multiplex PCR; TCRdb stores just in-frame clones and leaves some out. The sample consists of 150,000 to 200,000 clones, around 68% of them appearing once. Sequencing was carried out using PBMCs. The source is a girl between 10 and 17 years old in good health and CMV-seronegative.

The chain recombines TRBV9 with TRBJ1-2; D is undetermined. This CDR3 is 13 amino acids long. Trimming pared 0 bases from V and 7 bases from J, leaving 10 bases between. Germline assignment: CDR1 SGDLS and CDR2 YYNGEE. Here the CDR3 reads CASSVGAAPGYTF. The CDR3, as DNA: TGTGCCAGCAGCGTAGGGGCAGCCCCTGGCTACACCTTC.

This clone has only a few counts. For the CDR3, the DNA is TGTGCCAGCAGCGTAACAGGGTTCTACACCTTC. This sequence encodes CASSVTGFYTF. The rearrangement joins TRBV9 to TRBJ1-2; perhaps TRBD1 as D (6 bases). The germline CDR1 and CDR2 sequences are SGDLS and YYNGEE. V gave up 1 base and J gave up 10 bases, with 8 bases separating them. The CDR3 spans 11 residues.

This chain connects TRBV5-6 to TRBJ1-4; D not certain. The CDR3 sequence is 13 residues long. The germline gives CDR1 SGHDT, CDR2 YYEEEE. Trimming stripped 2 bases from V and 6 bases from J, with 8 bases between. The CDR3 reads CASSLGVHEKLFF. CDR3 nucleotides: TGTGCCAGCAGCTTAGGAGTTCATGAAAAACTGTTTTTT. The whole variable domain, filled in from reference TRBV5-6 and TRBJ1-4, reads DAGVTQSPTHLIKTRGQQVTLRCSPKSGHDTVSWYQQALGQGPQFIFQYYEEEERQRGNFPDRFSGHQFPNYSSELNVNALLLGDSALYLCASSLGVHEKLFFGSGTQLSVL.

This rearrangement joins TRBV19 to TRBJ1-5, with D possibly being TRBD1 (5 bases). Germline CDR1 reads LNHDA; CDR2 reads SQIVND (reference sequence). Trimming pared 5 bases from V and 4 bases from J, leaving 18 bases between. This CDR3 is 16 amino acids long. Written as DNA, the CDR3 is TGTGCCAGTAGTGGTGTCAGGGTTCTGTCTAATCAGCCCCAGCATTTT. It codes for CASSGVRVLSNQPQHF. Using reference TRBV19 and TRBJ1-5 for the parts outside the CDR3, the full variable domain is DGGITQSPKYLFRKEGQNVTLSCEQNLNHDAMYWYRQDPGQGLRLIYYSQIVNDFQKGDIAEGYSVSREKKESFPLTVTSAQKNPTAFYLCASSGVRVLSNQPQHFGDGTRLSIL.

J is TRBJ2-7 and V is TRBV27; TRBD1 matches 7 bases. The germline V gene encodes CDR1 MNHEY and CDR2 SMNVEV (reference sequence). Losses at the gene ends were 3 bases for V and 3 bases for J; bases not matched to a gene: 2. This CDR3 has 13 residues. This chain's CDR3 is CASSFGTDYEQYF. DNA for the CDR3: TGTGCCAGCAGTTTCGGGACAGACTACGAGCAGTACTTC.

The chain has TRBV6-4 and TRBJ1-1, with TRBD1 matching 8 bases. CDR1 MRHNA and CDR2 SNTAGT come from the germline V gene. J was trimmed by 6 bases and V by 2 bases; bases with no gene match: 2. This CDR3 is 13 amino acids long. CDR3 coding DNA: TGTGCCAGCAGTGACACGGGACAGGCTGAAGCTTTCTTT. Amino acids: CASSDTGQAEAFF.

The chain is built from TRBV6-5 and TRBJ1-2, with D possibly matching TRBD1 (5 bases). This CDR3 spans 12 amino acids. Germline CDR1 MNHEY, CDR2 SVGAGI. V shed 7 bases and J shed 6 bases, with 12 bases lying between them. In DNA, the CDR3 is TGTGCCAGCAAGATGGGAGGGGATGGCTACACCTTC. This gives the protein CASKMGGDGYTF.

The chain uses TRBV4-2 and TRBJ2-7; D unresolved. V was cut by 4 bases and J by 3 bases, with 13 bases left in between. CDR3 size: 14 residues. Germline V gene data show CDR1 as LGHNA and CDR2 as YNFKEQ. CDR3 sequence (DNA): TGTGCCAGCAGCCCCCGAATAGCCGGCTACGAGCAGTACTTC. It is translated as CASSPRIAGYEQYF.

V is TRBV7-9 and J is TRBJ1-6; D ambiguous. CDR3 length equals 12 residues. Germline V gene sequence: CDR1 SEHNR, CDR2 FQNEAQ (reference sequence). Trimming removed 3 bases at V and 11 bases at J, with 8 bases between. DNA of the CDR3: TGTGCCAGCAGCTTGGGCCCGACACCCCTCCACTTT. It translates to CASSLGPTPLHF.

This chain uses TRBV7-8 with TRBJ1-5; no clear D. Germline loops: CDR1 SGHVS, CDR2 FQNEAQ. Deletions cut 6 bases from V and 7 bases from J, with 10 bases between. This CDR3 contains 12 residues. The CDR3 DNA reads TGTGCCAGCAGAAGCGGAGAGCAGCCCCAGCATTTT. Translated, it gives CASRSGEQPQHF.

This chain joins TRBV10-3 and TRBJ2-1; D perhaps matches TRBD1 (6 bases). This CDR3 has 15 residues. V lost 4 bases, J lost 5 bases, and 15 bases lay in between. Germline V gene lookup returns CDR1 ENHRY and CDR2 SYGVKD. The CDR3 here is CAISGGTNPDNEQFF. The DNA for the CDR3 is TGTGCCATCAGTGGAGGGACAAATCCGGACAATGAGCAGTTCTTC.

This clone occurred once. The chain employs TRBV6-1 and TRBJ1-2, with D maybe TRBD1 (5 bases). V shed 4 bases and J shed 1 base, with 7 bases lying between them. Germline V gene sequence: CDR1 MNHNS, CDR2 SASEGT. The CDR3 is 13 residues long. CDR3 bases: TGTGCCAGCAGTGTTCAGGGTAACTATGGCTACACCTTC. Translating it yields CASSVQGNYGYTF.

This clone was seen once. Different DNA sequences within this sample yield the same CDR3. V gene TRBV19 combines with J gene TRBJ2-1; the D gene is possibly TRBD2 (6 bases). The V end was cut by 5 bases, the J end by 0 bases, with 11 bases between. The CDR3 contains 15 residues. Germline V CDR1 and CDR2: LNHDA, SQIVND (reference sequence). Here the CDR3 reads CASSSGGSSYNEQFF. DNA for the CDR3: TGTGCCAGTAGTTCTGGAGGGAGCTCCTACAATGAGCAGTTCTTC.

V gene TRBV7-9 combines with J gene TRBJ2-1; perhaps TRBD2 as D (5 bases). V shed 5 bases and J shed 8 bases, with 19 bases lying between them. Germline V gene sequence: CDR1 SEHNR, CDR2 FQNEAQ (reference sequence). The CDR3 has 15 residues. The CDR3 coding sequence is TGTGCCAGCAGCACGGGGAGACCCCCCCTCGATGAGCAGTTCTTC. Protein sequence: CASSTGRPPLDEQFF.

The chain employs TRBV13 and TRBJ1-2, with a weak D call TRBD1 (6 bases). Germline CDR1 reads PRHDT; CDR2 reads FYEKMQ (reference sequence). CDR3 length: 14 amino acids. Trimming cost V 0 bases and J 5 bases, with 10 bases left between them. CDR3 sequence (DNA): TGTGCCAGCAGCTTAGGGGGGGCGACGTATGGCTACACCTTC. Translation gives CASSLGGATYGYTF. Full variable domain (rest looked up from reference TRBV13 and TRBJ1-2): AAGVIQSPRHLIKEKRETATLKCYPIPRHDTVYWYQQGPGQDPQFLISFYEKMQSDKGSIPDRFSAQQFSDYHSELNMSSLELGDSALYFCASSLGGATYGYTFGSGTRLTVV.

V gene TRBV19 combines with J gene TRBJ1-5; D gene uncertain. The germline V gene encodes CDR1 LNHDA and CDR2 SQIVND (reference sequence). V lost 1 base and J 7 bases, leaving 11 bases between the germline ends. The CDR3 extends over 14 amino acids. This CDR3 reads CASSIVGREQPQHF. The DNA for the CDR3 is TGTGCCAGTAGTATAGTTGGTAGAGAACAGCCCCAGCATTTT.

Points on this clone: The sample contains more than one DNA sequence encoding this CDR3. This chain links TRBV5-1 with TRBJ1-1; a weak D match, TRBD1 (5 bases). Trimming took 2 bases from V and 5 from J, leaving 7 bases between them. The V gene's germline CDR1 is SGHRS and CDR2 YFSETQ. This CDR3 region has 12 residues. The CDR3 DNA reads as TGCGCCAGCAGCTTCTCAGGGACTGAAGCTTTCTTT. Translation gives CASSFSGTEAFF.

A few counts support this clone. The genes are TRBV7-3 and TRBJ2-1; the D gene is possibly TRBD2 (6 bases). This CDR3 spans 14 amino acids. Trimming pared 2 bases from V and 6 bases from J, leaving 11 bases between. Per germline, CDR1 SGHTA and CDR2 FQGTGA. CDR3 sequence: CASSLFTSINEQFF. For the CDR3, the DNA is TGTGCCAGCAGCTTATTTACTAGCATCAATGAGCAGTTCTTC.

The rearrangement uses TRBV7-8 and TRBJ2-7; maybe TRBD1 (5 bases). V shed 6 bases and J shed 5 bases, with 14 bases lying between them. The V gene's germline CDR1 is SGHVS and CDR2 FQNEAQ. The CDR3 has 13 amino acids. The CDR3 bases are TGTGCCAGCAGTTCCAGGGAACAGCACGAGCAGTACTTC. It is translated as CASSSREQHEQYF.

This clone was counted once. The V gene is TRBV29-1, the J gene TRBJ1-4; maybe TRBD1 (5 bases). The CDR3 is made up of 13 amino acids. Trimming stripped 7 bases from V and 4 bases from J, with 13 bases between. Germline-derived CDR1 and CDR2 are SQVTM and ANQGSEA. The CDR3 sequence: CSAGWGVNEKLFF. The DNA of the CDR3 is TGCAGCGCTGGGTGGGGGGTTAATGAAAAACTGTTTTTT.

The chain joins TRBV2 to TRBJ2-1; tentatively, D is TRBD1 (6 bases). V lost 3 bases, J lost 3 bases, and 12 bases lay in between. The CDR3 is made up of 15 amino acids. CDR1 and CDR2 (germline): SNHLY, FYNNEI. The CDR3 DNA reads as TGTGCCAGCAGTGACTGGGGGCTAGGCTACAATGAGCAGTTCTTC. Translated, it gives CASSDWGLGYNEQFF.